One sample yielded the 9 T cell receptor beta chains listed below, sequenced in a study of blood T cell repertoires in COVID-19. Only in-frame clones appear in the TCRdb table, and some are missing; sequencing was by immunoSEQ multiplex PCR. Among roughly 97,000 clones listed, about 86% were seen once. Sequencing used peripheral blood. The receptors here all came from a woman over 75 with active or convalescent COVID-19.

The chain joins TRBV5-4 to TRBJ2-7; 11 nucleotides agree with TRBD2. Germline V lookup: CDR1 SGHNT, CDR2 YYREEE (reference sequence). J gave up 3 bases and V 1 base, and 9 bases lay outside the gene matches. The CDR3 spans 17 residues. The chain's CDR3 is CASSLLGSGGAGYEQYF. The CDR3, as DNA: TGTGCCAGCAGCTTGTTGGGTAGCGGGGGGGCCGGCTACGAGCAGTACTTC.

The chain uses TRBV6-5 and TRBJ2-7; unclear D gene. With 1 base removed from V and 6 bases from J, the gap between germline ends came to 7 bases. CDR3 size: 12 residues. The V gene's germline CDR1 is MNHEY and CDR2 SVGAGI. For the CDR3, the DNA is TGTGCCAGCAGTTACTTTGGCCCCGAGCAGTACTTC. It encodes CASSYFGPEQYF.

A single count supports this clone. V and J are TRBV7-8 and TRBJ2-4; maybe TRBD2 (5 bases). Trimming cost V 5 bases and J 0 bases, with 14 bases left between them. This CDR3 comprises 16 residues. Germline CDR1 and CDR2: SGHVS and FQNEAQ. DNA of the CDR3: TGTGCCAGCAGCCTAACCGGCCGGGGAGCCAAAAACATTCAGTACTTC. Amino acid sequence: CASSLTGRGAKNIQYF.

The chain has TRBV18 and TRBJ1-2, with D possibly being TRBD1 (5 bases). The CDR3 is made up of 15 amino acids. V was pared by 3 bases and J by 1 base, with 12 bases between. Per germline, CDR1 KGHSH and CDR2 LQKENI. The CDR3 here is CASSPGPTRNYGYTF. The CDR3 nucleotides read TGTGCCAGCTCACCGGGGCCGACCCGTAACTATGGCTACACCTTC. Together with reference TRBV18 and TRBJ1-2, the CDR3 gives the full variable domain: NAGVMQNPRHLVRRRGQEARLRCSPMKGHSHVYWYRQLPEEGLKFMVYLQKENIIDESGMPKERFSAEFPKEGPSILRIQQVVRGDSAAYFCASSPGPTRNYGYTFGSGTRLTVV.

This clone was detected only a few times. The chain uses TRBV4-3 and TRBJ1-2; 7 bases align to TRBD1. Germline CDR1 is LGHNA and CDR2 is YSLEER. The V gene end was trimmed by 0 bases and the J gene end by 4 bases; junction bases not matched to a gene: 11. This CDR3 is built from 17 residues. This chain's CDR3 is CASSQEAGTASIYGYTF. For the CDR3, the DNA is TGCGCCAGCAGCCAAGAGGCTGGGACAGCAAGCATCTATGGCTACACCTTC.

This clone was observed a single time. This chain uses TRBV7-9 with TRBJ1-3; D perhaps matches TRBD1 (5 bases). This CDR3 region has 13 residues. Trimming removed 5 bases at V and 10 bases at J, with 15 bases between. CDR1 is SEHNR and CDR2 is FQNEAQ in the germline V gene (reference sequence). The CDR3 loop reads CASSPNSGGTIYF. The CDR3 bases are TGTGCCAGCAGCCCAAATTCGGGGGGTACCATATATTTT.

This clone appeared a few times. Other DNA variants within this sample encode the same CDR3. The chain joins TRBV28 to TRBJ1-5, with D possibly matching TRBD1 (5 bases). Looked up from germline, CDR1 is MDHEN and CDR2 is SYDVKM. The CDR3 spans 12 residues. The ends were cut back, 6 bases at V and 7 bases at J, with 10 bases in the middle. The CDR3 region is CASRTGSQPQHF. The DNA for the CDR3 is TGTGCCAGCAGAACAGGTTCCCAGCCCCAGCATTTT. Based on the CDR3 plus reference TRBV28 and TRBJ1-5, the full variable domain is DVKVTQSSRYLVKRTGEKVFLECVQDMDHENMFWYRQDPGLGLRLIYFSYDVKMKEKGDIPEGYSVSREKKERFSLILESASTNQTSMYLCASRTGSQPQHFGDGTRLSIL.

Points on this clone: Within the sample, other DNA sequences also encode this same CDR3. The rearrangement links TRBV6-5 to TRBJ1-5; D remains ambiguous. The V and J ends lost 7 bases and 0 bases respectively, with 10 bases between them. The CDR3 contains 14 residues. Germline CDR1 reads MNHEY; CDR2 reads SVGAGI. In nucleotides, the CDR3 is TGTGCCAGCAACCCGACGGGTAGCAATCAGCCCCAGCATTTT. Its protein product is CASNPTGSNQPQHF.

The genes are TRBV6-1 and TRBJ1-3; D uncertain. The CDR3 totals 14 residues. Trimming pared 1 base from V and 0 bases from J, leaving 4 bases between. Germline lookup yields CDR1 MNHNS and CDR2 SASEGT. CDR3 bases: TGTGCCAGCAGTGAAGTGAGCTCTGGAAACACCATATATTTT. It translates to CASSEVSSGNTIYF.